This T cell receptor beta chain was recorded in a study of blood T cell repertoires in COVID-19. At the level of the study: From T cells, B-cell-depleted T cells, or PBMCs came the material, which was cDNA or gDNA.

Per the original data handling: How many nucleated cells were present was estimated from reference gene primer amplification. Produced via immunoSEQ multiplex PCR; TCRdb's table is partial and in-frame only. V and J calls and clone size come straight from that table; D and trimming were deduced from the DNA. The sample has over 200,000 clones, about 90% seen once; the top ten hold 11%. In germline, CDR1 is MDHEN, CDR2 SYDVKM. V lost 5 bases and J lost 3; bases outside the gene matches: 9. The CDR3 totals 17 residues. Ages ranged from roughly 18 to 100 years, with residence in 24 US areas. Donors in Cohort 3 counted as recovered after two negative PCRs, clearance, or symptom resolution.

J is TRBJ2-2 and V is TRBV28; 10 bases match TRBD2. The origin of this receptor is a man aged 30 to 39 who had recovered from COVID-19. The sample was PBMCs or T cells enriched from blood (not recorded which). The CDR3 sequence is CASSTPIGLADTGELFF. In DNA, the CDR3 is TGTGCCAGCAGTACGCCAATAGGACTAGCGGACACCGGGGAGCTGTTTTTT. Full variable domain (missing parts from reference TRBV28 and TRBJ2-2): DVKVTQSSRYLVKRTGEKVFLECVQDMDHENMFWYRQDPGLGLRLIYFSYDVKMKEKGDIPEGYSVSREKKERFSLILESASTNQTSMYLCASSTPIGLADTGELFFGEGSRLTVL.